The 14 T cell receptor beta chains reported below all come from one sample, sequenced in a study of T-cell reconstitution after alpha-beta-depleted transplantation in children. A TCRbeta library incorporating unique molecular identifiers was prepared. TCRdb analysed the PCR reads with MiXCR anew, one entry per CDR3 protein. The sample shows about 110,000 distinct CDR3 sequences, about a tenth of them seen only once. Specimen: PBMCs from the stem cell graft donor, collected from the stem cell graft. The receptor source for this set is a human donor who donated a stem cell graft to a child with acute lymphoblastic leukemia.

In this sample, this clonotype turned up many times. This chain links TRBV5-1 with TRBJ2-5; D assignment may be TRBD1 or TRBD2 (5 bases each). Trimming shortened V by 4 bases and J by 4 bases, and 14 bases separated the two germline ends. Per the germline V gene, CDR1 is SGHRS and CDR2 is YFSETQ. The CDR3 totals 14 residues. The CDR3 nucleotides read TGCGCCAGCAGCCCCGGGACGGAGCGAGAGACCCAGTACTTC. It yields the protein CASSPGTERETQYF. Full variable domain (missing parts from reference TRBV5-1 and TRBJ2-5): KAGVTQTPRYLIKTRGQQVTLSCSPISGHRSVSWYQQTPGQGLQFLFEYFSETQRNKGNFPGRFSGRQFSNSRSEMNVSTLELGDSALYLCASSPGTERETQYFGPGTRLLVL.

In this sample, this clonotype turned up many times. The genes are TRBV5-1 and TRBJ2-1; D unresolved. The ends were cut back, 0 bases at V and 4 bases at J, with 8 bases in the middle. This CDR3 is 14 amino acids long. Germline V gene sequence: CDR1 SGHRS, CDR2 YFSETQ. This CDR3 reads CASSLEASYNEQFF. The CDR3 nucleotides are TGCGCCAGCAGCTTGGAGGCCAGTTACAATGAGCAGTTCTTC.

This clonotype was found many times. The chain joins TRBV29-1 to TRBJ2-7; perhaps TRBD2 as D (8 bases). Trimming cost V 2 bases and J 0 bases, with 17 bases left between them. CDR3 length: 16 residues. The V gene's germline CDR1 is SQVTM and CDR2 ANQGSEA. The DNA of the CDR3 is TGCAGCGTTGAATCTCGGGAGGGGGCAACCTCCTACGAGCAGTACTTC. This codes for CSVESREGATSYEQYF.

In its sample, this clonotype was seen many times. CDR3 DNA: TGTGCCAGCAGTTTATTAGGCCGGCGGACCTCTGGAAACACCATATATTTT. As protein: CASSLLGRRTSGNTIYF. The rearrangement links TRBV28 to TRBJ1-3; D not certain. This CDR3 is 17 amino acids long. The germline gives CDR1 MDHEN, CDR2 SYDVKM. With 1 base removed from V and 0 bases from J, the gap between germline ends came to 13 bases. Looking up the rest from reference TRBV28 and TRBJ1-3 gives the full variable domain: DVKVTQSSRYLVKRTGEKVFLECVQDMDHENMFWYRQDPGLGLRLIYFSYDVKMKEKGDIPEGYSVSREKKERFSLILESASTNQTSMYLCASSLLGRRTSGNTIYFGEGSWLTVV.

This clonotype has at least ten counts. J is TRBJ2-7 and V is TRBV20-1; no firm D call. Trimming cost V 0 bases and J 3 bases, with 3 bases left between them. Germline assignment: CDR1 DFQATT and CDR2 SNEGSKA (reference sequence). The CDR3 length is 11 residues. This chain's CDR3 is CSARDSYEQYF. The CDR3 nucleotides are TGCAGTGCTAGAGACAGCTACGAGCAGTACTTC.

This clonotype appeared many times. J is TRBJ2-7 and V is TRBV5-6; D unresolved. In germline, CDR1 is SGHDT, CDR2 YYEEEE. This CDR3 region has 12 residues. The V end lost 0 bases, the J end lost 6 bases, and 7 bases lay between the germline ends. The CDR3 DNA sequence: TGTGCCAGCAGCTTGGCCCCCCTCGAGCAGTACTTC. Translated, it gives CASSLAPLEQYF.

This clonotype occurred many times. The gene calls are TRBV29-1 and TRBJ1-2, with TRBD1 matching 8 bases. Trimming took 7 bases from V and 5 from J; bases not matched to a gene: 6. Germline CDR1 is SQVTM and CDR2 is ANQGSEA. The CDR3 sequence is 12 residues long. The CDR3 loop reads CSDIDRGYGYTF. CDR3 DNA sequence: TGCAGCGATATAGACAGGGGTTATGGCTACACCTTC. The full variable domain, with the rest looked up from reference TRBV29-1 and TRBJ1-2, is SAVISQKPSRDICQRGTSLTIQCQVDSQVTMMFWYRQQPGQSLTLIATANQGSEATYESGFVIDKFPISRPNLTFSTLTVSNMSPEDSSIYLCSDIDRGYGYTFGSGTRLTVV.

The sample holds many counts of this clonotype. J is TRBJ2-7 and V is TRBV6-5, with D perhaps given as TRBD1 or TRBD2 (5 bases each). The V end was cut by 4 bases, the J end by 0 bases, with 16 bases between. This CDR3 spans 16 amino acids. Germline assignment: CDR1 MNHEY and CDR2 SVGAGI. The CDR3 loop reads CASSSPGTVFSYEQYF. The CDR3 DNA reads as TGTGCCAGCAGTTCCCCCGGGACGGTCTTCTCCTACGAGCAGTACTTC.

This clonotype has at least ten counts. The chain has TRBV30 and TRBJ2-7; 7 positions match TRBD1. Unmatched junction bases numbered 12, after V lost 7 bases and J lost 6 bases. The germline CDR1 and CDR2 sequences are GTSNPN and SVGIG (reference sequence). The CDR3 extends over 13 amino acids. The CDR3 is CASTGFSSGEQYF. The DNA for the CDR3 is TGTGCCTCGACAGGGTTCTCGTCCGGCGAGCAGTACTTC.

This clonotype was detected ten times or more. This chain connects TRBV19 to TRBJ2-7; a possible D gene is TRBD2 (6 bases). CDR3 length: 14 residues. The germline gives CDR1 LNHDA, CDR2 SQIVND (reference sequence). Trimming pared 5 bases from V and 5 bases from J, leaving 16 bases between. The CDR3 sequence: CASSPLASIHEQYF. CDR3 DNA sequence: TGTGCCAGTAGTCCACTAGCCTCAATCCACGAGCAGTACTTC.

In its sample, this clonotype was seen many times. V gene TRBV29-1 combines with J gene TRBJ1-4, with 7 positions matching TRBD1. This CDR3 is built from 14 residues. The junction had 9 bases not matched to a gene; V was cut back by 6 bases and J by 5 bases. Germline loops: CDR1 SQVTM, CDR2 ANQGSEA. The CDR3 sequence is CSVRRQGPNEKLFF. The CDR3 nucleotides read TGCAGCGTGCGCAGACAGGGACCAAATGAAAAACTGTTTTTT.

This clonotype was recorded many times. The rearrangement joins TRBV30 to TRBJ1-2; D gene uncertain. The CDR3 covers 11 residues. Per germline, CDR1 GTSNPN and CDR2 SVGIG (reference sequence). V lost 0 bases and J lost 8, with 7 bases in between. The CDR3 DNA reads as TGTGCCTGGAGTGTAGCTTGGGGCTACACCTTC. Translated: CAWSVAWGYTF.

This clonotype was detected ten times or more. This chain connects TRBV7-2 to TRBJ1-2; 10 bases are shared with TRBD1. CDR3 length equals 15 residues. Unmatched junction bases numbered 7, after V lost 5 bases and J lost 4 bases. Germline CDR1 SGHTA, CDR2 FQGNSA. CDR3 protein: CASSLQDRGFYGYTF. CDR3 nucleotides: TGTGCCAGCAGCCTTCAGGACAGGGGGTTCTATGGCTACACCTTC.

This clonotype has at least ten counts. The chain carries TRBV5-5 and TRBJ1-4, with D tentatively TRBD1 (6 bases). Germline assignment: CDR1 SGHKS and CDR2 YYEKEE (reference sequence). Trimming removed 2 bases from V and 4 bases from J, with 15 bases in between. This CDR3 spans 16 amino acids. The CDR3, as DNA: TGTGCCAGCAGCTTATCGCTACAGGGATATAATGAAAAACTGTTTTTT. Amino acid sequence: CASSLSLQGYNEKLFF.